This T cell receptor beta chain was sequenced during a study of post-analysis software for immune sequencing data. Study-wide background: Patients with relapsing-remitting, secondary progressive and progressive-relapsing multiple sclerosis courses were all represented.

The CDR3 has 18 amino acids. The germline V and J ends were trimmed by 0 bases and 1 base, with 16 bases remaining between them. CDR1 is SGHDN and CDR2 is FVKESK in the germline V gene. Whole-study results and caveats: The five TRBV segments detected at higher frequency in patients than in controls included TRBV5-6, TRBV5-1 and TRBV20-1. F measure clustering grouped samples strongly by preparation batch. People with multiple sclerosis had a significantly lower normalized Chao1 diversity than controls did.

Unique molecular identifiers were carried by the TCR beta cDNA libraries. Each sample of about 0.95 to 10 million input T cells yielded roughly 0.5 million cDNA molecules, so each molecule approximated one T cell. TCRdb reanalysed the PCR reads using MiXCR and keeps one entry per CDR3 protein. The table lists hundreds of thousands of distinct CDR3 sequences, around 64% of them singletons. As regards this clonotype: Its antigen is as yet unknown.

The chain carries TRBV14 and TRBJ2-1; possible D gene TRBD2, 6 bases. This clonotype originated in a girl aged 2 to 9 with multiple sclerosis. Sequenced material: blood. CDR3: CASSQDRVRGRSYNEQFF. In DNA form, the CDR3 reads TGTGCCAGCAGCCAAGATCGAGTGCGGGGCAGGTCCTACAATGAGCAGTTCTTC. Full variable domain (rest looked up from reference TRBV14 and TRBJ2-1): EAGVTQFPSHSVIEKGQTVTLRCDPISGHDNLYWYRRVMGKEIKFLLHFVKESKQDESGMPNNRFLAERTGGTYSTLKVQPAELEDSGVYFCASSQDRVRGRSYNEQFFGPGTRLTVL.